This T cell receptor (beta chain) was retrieved from a study of blood T cell repertoires in COVID-19 (dated by TCRdb to 2018 to 2020). Concerning the study at large: The collaborator samples originated in the United States, Italy and Spain and spanned the acute and convalescent phases of COVID-19. The prospective study material was composed of cDNA or gDNA derived from T cells, B-cell-depleted T cells, or PBMCs. Subjects who had been exposed to COVID-19, were actively infected with it, or had recovered from it provided the deeply sampled blood TCRbeta repertoires that made up the dataset. A freely available public database, intended as a resource for researchers studying the immune response to SARS-CoV-2, is where the repertoires were released. The samples were drawn from two sources: the first 160 participants of the ongoing ImmuneRACE study, and 1,000 to 1,500 subjects contributed by 6 global collaborators. Sample metadata almost always included a de-identified subject ID, COVID-19 status, age in years and sex. HLA class I and class II types, where available, came from metadata supplied by the sample provider rather than from assay-based typing.

Relative to germline, V is missing 4 bases and J is missing 3 bases, with 7 bases of the junction outside any gene match. The CDR3 covers 15 residues, taking in both the cysteine and the phenylalanine. Only CDR3 DNA is held: 45 bases, read in frame from base 1. For CDR1 and CDR2, the germline V gene lists MGHRA and YSYEKL. What the authors observed across the whole study: Clinical and demographic metadata were provided uncurated, with the amount varying by source and participant.

TCRbeta CDR3 regions were amplified from genomic DNA using the immunoSEQ Assay, a bias-controlled multiplex PCR. Concerning the study's data processing: The number of nucleated cells in each sample was estimated from the amplification of reference gene primers within the assay. To quantify the absolute abundance of each unique TCRbeta CDR3 rearrangement, sequence reads were collapsed and filtered. Productive Simpson clonality was computed per sample as the square root of Simpson's diversity index over productive rearrangements. TCRdb took over this immuneACCESS table, retaining in-frame rearrangements with V and J assigned. Such tables are incomplete; in checked studies, under half of the missing clones stem from an unresolved V gene, and the remainder is unexplained. The DNA was the basis for D and trimming; V, J and clone size are from that table. Present in this sample are over 50,000 clones, just over 85% of which were seen just once. The ten top clones hold less than 3.5% of the sample.

With respect to this clone: The antigen it recognizes is unknown. No base-level quality is on record; no much larger clone is a single base apart.

The collaborating institutions used their own protocols to collect whole blood in K2EDTA tubes. Collaborator samples were shipped for TCRbeta analysis as frozen whole blood, isolated PBMCs, or DNA extracted from either sample type. The sample consisted of peripheral blood. Recombination joined TRBV4-1 with TRBJ2-7; TRBD1 agrees with 9 junctional bases. The TCR was taken from a man older than 75 with acute or convalescent COVID-19. The DNA sequence is TGCGCCAGCAGCCCAGCCGGGACAGGGATCTACGAGCAGTACTTC. The resulting protein is CASSPAGTGIYEQYF.